This TCR beta chain was found in a study of blood T cell repertoires in COVID-19. Study summary: The samples span acute and convalescent COVID-19 from the United States, Italy and Spain. The analysed material was cDNA or gDNA that came from T cells, B-cell-depleted T cells, or PBMCs.

Per the original methods: Nucleated cell number was recorded as an estimate derived from reference gene primer amplification. Sequencing used immunoSEQ multiplex PCR; TCRdb keeps in-frame clones, though not all of them. D and trimming were read from the DNA, whereas the V and J calls and clone size are those reported in that table. The table has 350,000 or so clones, approximately 89% seen once; the top ten hold 3.9%. Seattle cases were enrolled at active infection and followed longitudinally. Trimming cost V 7 bases and J 0 bases, with 13 bases left between them. The CDR3 spans 16 residues. In germline, CDR1 is LNHDA, CDR2 SQIVND (reference sequence).

The TCR comes from a woman in her sixties with COVID-19, enrolled during active disease. The chain recombines TRBV19 with TRBJ1-6, with D possibly matching TRBD1 (5 bases). Sequencing was performed on peripheral blood. CDR3 sequence: CASTLQGNSYNSPLHF. The CDR3 DNA sequence: TGTGCCAGTACGCTGCAGGGAAACTCCTATAATTCACCCCTCCACTTT.